This T cell receptor (beta chain) is drawn from a study of shared clonotypes between healthy human individuals. Assay used: immunoSEQ multiplex PCR; TCRdb lists only in-frame clones, some missing. Here the sample spans a few million clones, 85% to 95% being singletons. This clone was seen once. This clonotype was sampled from a man aged 18 to 30 in good health. Some clones in this sample may be carry-over from other donors' samples. Source material: naive CD4+ T cells from PBMCs. Subset meaning: CD45RA+ positively selected.

CDR3 DNA sequence: TGCGCCAGCAGCCAAGATTGGTTGCAGGGAAGGAACAGCGGCAATCAGCCCCAGCATTTT. Translated, it gives CASSQDWLQGRNSGNQPQHF. This sequence joins TRBV4-1 and TRBJ1-5, with D perhaps matching TRBD1 (5 bases). The V and J ends lost 0 bases and 2 bases respectively, with 23 bases between them. Germline values: CDR1 MGHRA, CDR2 YSYEKL. This CDR3 contains 20 residues.